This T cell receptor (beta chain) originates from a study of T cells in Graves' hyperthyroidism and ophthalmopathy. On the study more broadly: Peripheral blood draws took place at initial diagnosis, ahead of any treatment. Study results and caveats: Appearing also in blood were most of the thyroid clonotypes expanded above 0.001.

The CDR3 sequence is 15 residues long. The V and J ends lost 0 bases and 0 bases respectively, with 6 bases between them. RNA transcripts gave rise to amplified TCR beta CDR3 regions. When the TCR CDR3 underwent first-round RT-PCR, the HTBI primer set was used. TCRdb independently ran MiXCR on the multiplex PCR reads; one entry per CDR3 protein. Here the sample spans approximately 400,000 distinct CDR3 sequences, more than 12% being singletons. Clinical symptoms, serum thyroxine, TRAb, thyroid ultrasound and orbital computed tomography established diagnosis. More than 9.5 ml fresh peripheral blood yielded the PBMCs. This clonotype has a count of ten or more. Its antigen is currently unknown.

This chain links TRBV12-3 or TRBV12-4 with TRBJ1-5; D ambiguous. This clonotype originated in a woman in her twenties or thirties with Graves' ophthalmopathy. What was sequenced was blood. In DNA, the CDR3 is TGTGCCAGCAGTTTAGCGGACGGTAGCAATCAGCCCCAGCATTTT. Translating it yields CASSLADGSNQPQHF.